The 8 T cell receptor beta chains reported below all come from one sample, sequenced in a study of CD8 T cells in Susac syndrome. A quantity of about 0.5 to 1 ug RNA underwent reverse transcription using random hexamers. TCRdb itself ran the immunoSEQ multiplex PCR reads through MiXCR, one entry per CDR3 protein. The sample includes about 150,000 distinct CDR3 sequences, around 93% of them seen just once. Sequenced material: CD8+ T cells from PBMCs. The receptor set was obtained from a human donor with Susac syndrome.

V and J are TRBV28 and TRBJ1-5, with a tentative D call TRBD1 (6 bases). The V gene's germline CDR1 is MDHEN and CDR2 SYDVKM. The CDR3 extends over 13 amino acids. V gave up 6 bases and J gave up 9 bases, with 15 bases separating them. As DNA, the CDR3 is TGTGCCAGCAGGCCCGCAGGGGCTGGGCCCCAGCATTTT. Protein product: CASRPAGAGPQHF. Full variable domain (missing parts from reference TRBV28 and TRBJ1-5): DVKVTQSSRYLVKRTGEKVFLECVQDMDHENMFWYRQDPGLGLRLIYFSYDVKMKEKGDIPEGYSVSREKKERFSLILESASTNQTSMYLCASRPAGAGPQHFGDGTRLSIL.

The V call is TRBV9, the J call TRBJ2-1, with 13 bases aligning to TRBD2. The junction had 4 bases not matched to a gene; V was cut back by 7 bases and J by 6 bases. The CDR3 is made up of 14 amino acids. CDR1 and CDR2 (germline): SGDLS, YYNGEE. CDR3 sequence: CASGTSGIANEQFF. The CDR3 DNA reads as TGTGCCAGCGGGACTAGCGGGATCGCCAATGAGCAGTTCTTC.

This chain connects TRBV12-3 or TRBV12-4 to TRBJ1-5, with TRBD1 as a possible D gene (6 bases). The CDR3 spans 14 residues. The V gene lost 6 bases and the J gene lost 3 bases, with 12 bases spanning the gap. CDR3 region: CASSQDSPNQPQHF. CDR3 nucleotide sequence: TGTGCCAGCAGCCAGGACAGCCCCAATCAGCCCCAGCATTTT.

This clonotype has a single count. The chain recombines TRBV30 with TRBJ1-2; TRBD1 agrees at 12 bases. Looked up from germline, CDR1 is GTSNPN and CDR2 is SVGIG (reference sequence). The CDR3 is made up of 17 amino acids. V lost 3 bases and J lost 3; bases outside the gene matches: 11. The CDR3 loop is CAWSVRWDRGRDYGYTF. The CDR3 DNA sequence: TGTGCCTGGAGCGTAAGATGGGACAGGGGGCGCGACTATGGCTACACCTTC.

V is TRBV29-1 and J is TRBJ2-1; TRBD2 matches at 8 bases. The V gene's germline CDR1 is SQVTM and CDR2 ANQGSEA. V lost 7 bases to trimming and J lost 8 bases; unmatched junction nucleotides: 10. The CDR3 extends over 13 amino acids. The CDR3 loop is CSADGGLADEQFF. In DNA form, the CDR3 reads TGCAGCGCAGATGGAGGACTAGCCGATGAGCAGTTCTTC.

This clonotype was counted between two and nine times. One junction end does not reproduce the germline sequence, and a read error may be involved. The J gene is TRBJ2-3, the V gene TRBV4-1; no reliable D call. The CDR3 extends over 11 amino acids. Germline V gene lookup returns CDR1 MGHRA and CDR2 YSYEKL. This CDR3 reads CASSRTDTQYF. DNA of the CDR3: TGTGCCAGCAGCCGGACAGATACGCAGTATTTT.

This chain links TRBV28 with TRBJ2-1; D is undetermined. CDR3 length equals 13 residues. Germline CDR1 MDHEN, CDR2 SYDVKM. Trimming stripped 2 bases from V and 4 bases from J, with 6 bases between. CDR3 in amino acids: CASSLGRYNEQFF. The DNA for the CDR3 is TGTGCCAGCAGTTTAGGTCGTTACAATGAGCAGTTCTTC.

The chain has TRBV6-5 and TRBJ1-2; 7 bases fit TRBD1. The V gene's germline CDR1 is MNHEY and CDR2 SVGAGI. The CDR3 contains 15 residues. Trimming took 2 bases from V and 4 from J; bases not matched to a gene: 7. CDR3 loop: CASSYGTEGLYGYTF. The DNA for the CDR3 is TGTGCCAGCAGTTACGGGACAGAGGGCCTCTATGGCTACACCTTC.